Reported below is one T cell receptor beta chain. What it binds is unknown. These data originate in a study of vaccination effects on CD4 cells after COVID-19. Whole-study context: The median interval between the second dose and post-vaccine sampling was 72 days. Study-wide results and limits: Both infection-induced and vaccine-induced clones contracted markedly at late post-vaccination timepoints. Early post-infection timepoints were missing from the study, which also had few convalescent patients.

Before any sequencing was done, the ViraFEST assay used viral peptide pools to expand antigen-specific CD4+ T cells. The culture ran for 10 days before CD4+ T cells were isolated. The person had a PCR-confirmed SARS-CoV-2 infection during March to December 2020. Participants each got two BNT162b2 or mRNA-1273 vaccine doses. They grew roughly 2 million PBMC in each well, adding around 9 IU/ml IL-2 and around 10 ug/ml peptides. V lost 4 bases and J 6 bases, leaving 16 bases between the germline ends. The germline V gene has CDR1 SGDLS and CDR2 YYNGEE. The length of the CDR3 is 14 residues. Measured with immunoSEQ multiplex PCR; TCRdb has only the in-frame clones, and not every one. The data contain some 15,000 clones, about 73% of them singletons.

Sequenced here: CD4+ T cells from PBMCs cultured with HCoV-NL63 spike peptides, sampled after COVID-19 vaccination. The receptor was derived from a human donor who had a prior SARS-CoV-2 infection. The chain carries TRBV9 and TRBJ1-2; no clear D gene. The CDR3 sequence is CASSPRTYVDGYTF. The CDR3 nucleotides are TGTGCCAGCAGCCCCCGGACCTACGTCGATGGCTACACCTTC.